The sequence of this T cell receptor beta chain was determined in a study of T cells after yellow fever vaccination. Study context: Low-cell-number fractions underwent preparation using SMART-Seq v4 Ultra Low Input.

The CDR3 runs to 15 residues. V trimming: 3 bases; J trimming: 4 bases; junction bases outside the gene matches: 6. The germline CDR1 and CDR2 sequences are SGHDT and YYEEEE. TCRdb recomputed calls from the 5' RACE reads with MiXCR, one row per CDR3 protein. This table holds 450,000 to 600,000 distinct CDR3 sequences, around a sixth found once. The study's findings and limits: Any FACS-sorted repertoire could hold abundant clonotypes that contaminate it from the bulk population. CD4 and CD8 compartments shared a small share of clonotypes. In post-booster samples, most primary-vaccination clones reappeared (about 95% CD4, approximately 91% CD8).

This clonotype has only a few counts. Its antigen is currently unknown. The origin of this receptor is a young man who received the YFV17D yellow fever vaccine. The J gene is TRBJ2-3, the V gene TRBV5-6, with 9 bases that match TRBD2. Source: PBMCs, taken 4 to 5 days after the first yellow fever vaccination. The CDR3 reads CASSYIAGAADTQYF. The CDR3 DNA sequence: TGTGCCAGCAGCTATATAGCGGGGGCCGCAGATACGCAGTATTTT.